The present T cell receptor beta chain was sequenced within a study of T cells in localized non-small cell lung cancer. Some clones are missing from TCRdb's copy, which holds only in-frame ones; the method was immunoSEQ multiplex PCR. The table includes tens of thousands of clones, 88% detected once. The count of this clone is one. The clonotype was recovered from a woman aged 35-70 years with stage I squamous cell lung carcinoma. The source material was peripheral blood, sampled before any cancer treatment.

The CDR3 coding sequence is TGTGCCATCAGCTTCCGGACAGAGGGCACTGAAGCTTTCTTT. Residues: CAISFRTEGTEAFF. The chain couples TRBV10-3 to TRBJ1-1; D is perhaps TRBD1 (6 bases). The germline CDR1 and CDR2 sequences are ENHRY and SYGVKD. Trimming stripped 6 bases from V and 4 bases from J, with 15 bases between. The CDR3 has 14 residues.